One and the same sample provided the 23 T cell receptor beta chains below, sequenced in a study of OX40 agonist ivuxolimab in advanced cancers. Assay used: immunoSEQ multiplex PCR; TCRdb lists only in-frame clones, some missing. The sample shows approximately 50,000 clones, approximately 88% of them seen only once. The specimen comprised CD4+ or CD8+ T cells sorted from blood, sampled in a trial of the OX40 agonist ivuxolimab. Receptors were obtained from an adult with an advanced solid tumor such as melanoma, head and neck, liver or kidney cancer.

The rearrangement uses TRBV25-1 and TRBJ1-1; D is undetermined. CDR3 size: 11 residues. V lost 6 bases to trimming and J lost 10 bases, with 12 bases between them. In germline, CDR1 is MGHDK, CDR2 SYGVNS. CDR3 amino acids: CASREDGRAFF. The CDR3 coding sequence is TGTGCCAGCAGAGAGGACGGCAGAGCTTTCTTT.

This clone occurred once. CDR3 loop: CASSEDRQANEKLFF. CDR3 DNA: TGTGCCAGCAGTGAAGATCGACAGGCTAATGAAAAACTGTTTTTT. V usage is TRBV2 and J usage is TRBJ1-4; D perhaps matches TRBD1 (6 bases). Germline lookup yields CDR1 SNHLY and CDR2 FYNNEI. The length of the CDR3 is 15 residues. The V end was cut by 1 base, the J end by 3 bases, with 9 bases between. The complete variable domain, with remaining parts taken from reference TRBV2 and TRBJ1-4, reads EPEVTQTPSHQVTQMGQEVILRCVPISNHLYFYWYRQILGQKVEFLVSFYNNEISEKSEIFDDQFSVERPDGSNFTLKIRSTKLEDSAMYFCASSEDRQANEKLFFGSGTQLSVL.

This chain links TRBV2 with TRBJ2-1; D remains unclear. V was trimmed by 7 bases and J by 3 bases, leaving 4 bases between them. This CDR3 region has 11 residues. Germline V gene data show CDR1 as SNHLY and CDR2 as FYNNEI. CDR3 loop: CASTNYNEQFF. The CDR3 DNA reads TGTGCCAGCACCAACTACAATGAGCAGTTCTTC.

This rearrangement joins TRBV5-4 to TRBJ2-5; TRBD2 aligns across 7 bases. V gave up 4 bases and J gave up 1 base; unmatched junction bases: 4. CDR1 SGHNT and CDR2 YYREEE come from the germline V gene (reference sequence). CDR3 length: 14 residues. The CDR3 reads CASSLLAAQETQYF. Here the CDR3 DNA reads TGTGCCAGCAGCCTCCTAGCGGCCCAAGAGACCCAGTACTTC.

The chain links TRBV4-2 to TRBJ2-7; D could derive from TRBD1 or TRBD2 (5 bases each). In germline, CDR1 is LGHNA, CDR2 YNFKEQ. CDR3 length equals 13 residues. Between the trimmed V and J ends, which lost 5 bases and 6 bases, there was a span of 14 bases. The CDR3 reads CASSWGRAGEQYV. In DNA, the CDR3 is TGTGCCAGCAGCTGGGGCAGGGCGGGCGAGCAGTACGTC.

This rearrangement joins TRBV2 to TRBJ2-7, with 7 bases aligning to TRBD2. The CDR3 extends over 14 amino acids. Germline V lookup: CDR1 SNHLY, CDR2 FYNNEI. After removal of 3 bases from V and 2 bases from J, the junction contained 4 bases not matched to a gene. The CDR3 reads CASSEMGGAYEQYV. DNA of the CDR3: TGTGCCAGCAGTGAGATGGGGGGGGCCTACGAGCAGTACGTC.

V usage is TRBV7-8 and J usage is TRBJ1-6; D gene ambiguous. Germline V gene lookup returns CDR1 SGHVS and CDR2 FQNEAQ. Trimming took 2 bases from V and 7 from J, leaving 3 bases between them. CDR3 length: 12 amino acids. DNA for the CDR3: TGTGCCAGCAGCTTACCCAATTCACCCCTCCACTTT. Translation: CASSLPNSPLHF.

The rearrangement joins TRBV7-2 to TRBJ2-7, with unresolved D. CDR3 length: 14 amino acids. From germline, CDR1 is SGHTA and CDR2 FQGNSA. Trimming removed 0 bases from V and 4 bases from J, with 10 bases in between. The DNA of the CDR3 is TGTGCCAGCAGCTTAGCCGGGTCAAGATACGAGCAGTACTTC. As protein: CASSLAGSRYEQYF.

The gene calls are TRBV2 and TRBJ2-1, with 10 positions matching TRBD2. The germline gives CDR1 SNHLY, CDR2 FYNNEI. This CDR3 region has 13 residues. V shed 7 bases, J shed 6 bases, and the junction held 3 bases outside the gene matches. The DNA of the CDR3 is TGTGCCAGCATGAGACTAGCGGGCAATGAGCAGTTCTTC. Translated, it gives CASMRLAGNEQFF.

The V and J genes are TRBV2 and TRBJ1-1, with D possibly matching TRBD1 (5 bases). Germline values: CDR1 SNHLY, CDR2 FYNNEI. The CDR3 has 15 residues. Trimming pared 3 bases from V and 0 bases from J, leaving 11 bases between. The CDR3 region is CASSDGGYMNTEAFF. The CDR3 DNA reads TGTGCCAGCAGTGACGGGGGGTATATGAACACTGAAGCTTTCTTT.

The genes are TRBV4-2 and TRBJ2-2; perhaps TRBD1 as D (6 bases). The CDR3 has 15 amino acids. Germline V gene sequence: CDR1 LGHNA, CDR2 YNFKEQ. V shed 0 bases and J shed 7 bases, with 12 bases lying between them. The CDR3 sequence: CASSQEPGGFGELFF. CDR3 bases: TGTGCCAGCAGCCAAGAGCCTGGGGGCTTCGGGGAGCTGTTTTTT.

The rearrangement uses TRBV7-9 and TRBJ1-6, with D unresolved. Deletions cut 5 bases from V and 14 bases from J, with 25 bases between. This CDR3 has 16 residues. Germline V gene lookup returns CDR1 SEHNR and CDR2 FQNEAQ (reference sequence). CDR3 in amino acids: CASSAPPVAGTISLHF. CDR3 nucleotides: TGTGCCAGCAGCGCACCCCCGGTGGCAGGAACGATATCCCTCCACTTT.

On this clone: Relative to the germline gene, one junction end is altered; a read error may explain this. The chain has TRBV7-2 and TRBJ2-7, with TRBD1 matching over 7 bases. Germline V gives CDR1 SGHTA, CDR2 FQGNSA. CDR3 length equals 15 residues. CDR3 loop: CASSLIGQASHEQYF. CDR3 nucleotides: TGTGCCAGCAGCCTAATAGGACAGGCCTCCCACGAGCAGTACTTC.

The rearrangement uses TRBV27 and TRBJ2-1; D not resolved. Germline CDR1 and CDR2: MNHEY and SMNVEV (reference sequence). The CDR3 runs to 15 residues. V shed 5 bases and J shed 0 bases, with 11 bases lying between them. CDR3 in DNA: TGTGCCAGCAGTGCGGACCGGAGCTCCTACAATGAGCAGTTCTTC. Residues: CASSADRSSYNEQFF.

This clone has a handful of counts. The rearrangement links TRBV6-5 to TRBJ1-2, with D possibly TRBD1 on 5 matching bases. Germline V lookup: CDR1 MNHEY, CDR2 SVGAGI. The CDR3 loop spans 16 amino acids. The ends were cut back, 0 bases at V and 5 bases at J, with 16 bases in the middle. The CDR3, as DNA: TGTGCCAGCAGTTACTCCGGGGGGACGGTGGGGTATGGCTACACCTTC. It encodes CASSYSGGTVGYGYTF.

The gene calls are TRBV5-1 and TRBJ1-5; possible D gene TRBD1, 5 bases. V lost 0 bases, J lost 4 bases, and 11 bases lay in between. The CDR3 runs to 15 residues. CDR1 is SGHRS and CDR2 is YFSETQ in the germline V gene. This chain's CDR3 is CASSLGDFQNQPQHF. The CDR3 region has the DNA TGCGCCAGCAGCTTGGGGGACTTCCAGAATCAGCCCCAGCATTTT.

This clone was recorded a few times. The chain recombines TRBV19 with TRBJ2-5, with D uncertain. The CDR3 loop spans 14 amino acids. The germline V gene has CDR1 LNHDA and CDR2 SQIVND (reference sequence). V lost 1 base and J lost 0, with 6 bases in between. CDR3: CASSIGLDQETQYF. The CDR3 nucleotides are TGTGCCAGTAGTATAGGACTGGACCAAGAGACCCAGTACTTC. Based on the CDR3 plus reference TRBV19 and TRBJ2-5, the full variable domain is DGGITQSPKYLFRKEGQNVTLSCEQNLNHDAMYWYRQDPGQGLRLIYYSQIVNDFQKGDIAEGYSVSREKKESFPLTVTSAQKNPTAFYLCASSIGLDQETQYFGPGTRLLVL.

The chain employs TRBV4-1 and TRBJ1-2, with a tentative D call TRBD1 (6 bases). Germline CDR1 reads MGHRA; CDR2 reads YSYEKL. The CDR3 runs to 14 residues. Trimming removed 1 base at V and 8 bases at J, with 14 bases between. The CDR3 spells CASSQVRGAQGYTF. The CDR3 DNA reads as TGCGCCAGCAGCCAAGTACGGGGGGCCCAAGGCTACACCTTC.

This clone has just one count. The chain links TRBV18 to TRBJ2-3; the D gene is possibly TRBD2 (5 bases). V was clipped by 3 bases and J by 6 bases, with 13 bases between them. This CDR3 is 14 amino acids long. The germline gives CDR1 KGHSH, CDR2 LQKENI. The CDR3 loop is CASSPASQRDTQYF. CDR3 DNA: TGTGCCAGCTCACCGGCTAGTCAGCGGGATACGCAGTATTTT.

This rearrangement joins TRBV27 to TRBJ2-7; 11 bases fit TRBD2. The V gene's germline CDR1 is MNHEY and CDR2 SMNVEV (reference sequence). This CDR3 is 15 amino acids long. V lost 5 bases, J lost 4 bases, and 7 bases stayed unmatched. CDR3 sequence (DNA): TGTGCCAGCAGTCCGGGACTAGCGGAAGTATACGAGCAGTACTTC. Protein: CASSPGLAEVYEQYF.

This CDR3 is CASRPGRGQETQYF. The CDR3 DNA is TGTGCCAGCAGACCCGGACGGGGACAAGAGACCCAGTACTTC. This sequence joins TRBV6-6 and TRBJ2-5, with D possibly being TRBD2 (5 bases). V lost 6 bases, J lost 2 bases, and 13 bases lay in between. Germline lookup yields CDR1 MNHNY and CDR2 SVGAGI (reference sequence). The CDR3 length is 14 residues.

The chain is built from TRBV27 and TRBJ2-3; 9 positions match TRBD2. The J segment lost 3 bases and the V segment lost 1 base, leaving 23 bases of the junction unmatched. This CDR3 has 22 amino acids. Germline V lookup: CDR1 MNHEY, CDR2 SMNVEV (reference sequence). The CDR3, as DNA: TGTGCCAGCAGTTTATTCGCCGTTGGCGGGAGGGTTGGGGGAAAAGGGACAGATACGCAGTATTTT. It is translated as CASSLFAVGGRVGGKGTDTQYF.

J is TRBJ2-3 and V is TRBV18, with unresolved D. This CDR3 spans 15 amino acids. Germline V gene data show CDR1 as KGHSH and CDR2 as LQKENI. Deletions cut 6 bases from V and 0 bases from J, with 13 bases between. The CDR3 spells CASSPGFSSTDTQYF. CDR3 coding DNA: TGTGCCAGCTCCCCCGGTTTCTCTAGCACAGATACGCAGTATTTT.